The 30 T cell receptor beta chains presented below share a single source sample, sequenced in a study of beta chain features in type 1 diabetes. Points from the study as a whole: Moderate yet significant TCRB CDR3 shortening was seen in Type 1 diabetes patients in all four CD4+ subsets.

These receptors have no known antigen. The entirety of the isolated RNA underwent reverse transcription, so expressed TCRB transcripts were sequenced. Using immunoSEQ multiplex PCR, the repertoire was profiled, and TCRdb retains in-frame clones only, with some absent. Of about 120,000 clones in the sample, about 16% were seen once. The sequenced material came from central memory CD4+ T cells from blood. Source of these receptors: a man aged 25 to 45 with type 1 diabetes.

CDR3 residues: CASSRDRDYGYTF. The DNA of the CDR3 is TGTGCCAGCAGTCGGGACAGGGACTATGGCTACACCTTC. The chain joins TRBV6-6 to TRBJ1-2, with 9 bases fitting TRBD1. The CDR3 runs to 13 residues. Trimming took 5 bases from V and 3 from J; bases not matched to a gene: 1. Germline V gene lookup returns CDR1 MNHNY and CDR2 SVGAGI (reference sequence).

This clone was counted only a few times. The chain employs TRBV29-1 and TRBJ2-2; possible D gene TRBD1, 5 bases. The germline V and J ends were trimmed by 5 bases and 6 bases, with 16 bases remaining between them. Germline CDR1 and CDR2: SQVTM and ANQGSEA. This CDR3 has 14 residues. The CDR3 DNA follows: TGCAGCGTTTTGTCAGGGTTGGTTTCCGGGGAGCTGTTTTTT. Protein sequence: CSVLSGLVSGELFF.

This clone was recorded a few times. The chain has TRBV7-7 and TRBJ2-1, with 12 bases matching TRBD2. The CDR3 runs 15 residues. The germline V gene encodes CDR1 SSHAT and CDR2 FNYEAQ (reference sequence). Germline trimming cut 4 bases from V and 4 bases from J; bases unmatched to any gene: 2. CDR3 bases: TGTGCCAGCAGCTCTCTAGCGGGGGGGTACAATGAGCAGTTCTTC. Translated, it gives CASSSLAGGYNEQFF.

The CDR3 DNA sequence: TGTGCCACCAGCAGAGACCGGACAGGGGGCAATGAAAAACTGTTTTTT. This sequence encodes CATSRDRTGGNEKLFF. The chain carries TRBV15 and TRBJ1-4, with 11 bases lining up with TRBD1. Germline V lookup: CDR1 LNHNV, CDR2 YYDKDF (reference sequence). V lost 0 bases and J lost 5; bases outside the gene matches: 2. This CDR3 has 16 amino acids.

This clone was counted a few times. The rearrangement uses TRBV18 and TRBJ1-1; 7 positions agree with TRBD1. Germline V lookup: CDR1 KGHSH, CDR2 LQKENI. J gave up 4 bases and V 6 bases, and 11 bases lay outside the gene matches. The CDR3 runs 15 residues. The CDR3 is CASSRQGGQGTEAFF. The CDR3 nucleotides are TGTGCCAGCTCGCGCCAGGGGGGGCAAGGCACTGAAGCTTTCTTT.

The chain combines TRBV7-8 with TRBJ1-5; D unresolved. Germline lookup yields CDR1 SGHVS and CDR2 FQNEAQ. V was trimmed by 3 bases and J by 1 base, leaving 7 bases between them. The CDR3 extends over 14 amino acids. CDR3 coding DNA: TGTGCCAGCAGCTTGAGGAGCAGCAATCAGCCCCAGCATTTT. Its translation: CASSLRSSNQPQHF.

The chain is built from TRBV29-1 and TRBJ1-3, with 7 nucleotides matching TRBD1. Germline V CDR1 and CDR2: SQVTM, ANQGSEA. V was clipped by 7 bases and J by 4 bases; unmatched bases: 13. There are 15 residues in the CDR3. CDR3 sequence: CSAGLRQGRGNTIYF. The CDR3 DNA is TGCAGCGCCGGGCTCCGACAGGGAAGAGGAAACACCATATATTTT.

The V and J genes are TRBV7-2 and TRBJ1-6; weak D call: TRBD1 (5 bases). In germline, CDR1 is SGHTA, CDR2 FQGNSA. The V end was cut by 1 base, the J end by 9 bases, with 16 bases between. This CDR3 is 16 amino acids long. CDR3 amino acids: CASSLVGGKSGSPLHF. In DNA form, the CDR3 reads TGTGCCAGCAGCTTAGTTGGGGGAAAAAGTGGTTCACCCCTCCACTTT.

In its sample, this clone was seen many times. V and J are TRBV5-4 and TRBJ2-4, with TRBD1 identical over 8 bases. The CDR3 covers 14 residues. Germline CDR1 and CDR2: SGHNT and YYREEE (reference sequence). Trimming removed 4 bases from V and 8 bases from J; junction bases left unmatched: 8. The CDR3 bases are TGTGCCAGCAGCCTGGACAGGGACGAGGACATTCAGTACTTC. Protein product: CASSLDRDEDIQYF. Complete variable domain (other parts from reference TRBV5-4 and TRBJ2-4): ETGVTQSPTHLIKTRGQQVTLRCSSQSGHNTVSWYQQALGQGPQFIFQYYREEENGRGNFPPRFSGLQFPNYSSELNVNALELDDSALYLCASSLDRDEDIQYFGAGTRLSVL.

The chain uses TRBV23-1 and TRBJ1-6; D not certain. TRBV23-1 is an open reading frame whose function is uncertain. The CDR3 is made up of 16 amino acids. Trimming stripped 0 bases from V and 4 bases from J, with 10 bases between. The CDR3 here is CASSQSLAEYNSPLHF. CDR3 bases: TGCGCCAGCAGTCAATCCTTGGCGGAATATAATTCACCCCTCCACTTT.

In its sample, this clone was seen a few times. J is TRBJ2-6 and V is TRBV5-1; D gene unclear. CDR3 length: 13 amino acids. The germline CDR1 and CDR2 sequences are SGHRS and YFSETQ. Between the trimmed V and J ends, which lost 4 bases and 1 base, there was a span of 3 bases. DNA for the CDR3: TGCGCCAGCAGCGTGTCTGGGGCCAACGTCCTGACTTTC. Amino acids: CASSVSGANVLTF.

This clone was seen only a few times. V gene TRBV25-1 combines with J gene TRBJ2-1; D gene uncertain. The CDR3 contains 14 residues. V shed 3 bases and J shed 6 bases, with 12 bases lying between them. Germline V lookup: CDR1 MGHDK, CDR2 SYGVNS. In DNA form, the CDR3 reads TGTGCCAGCAGTGATTTTCTCGTCAGCAATGAGCAGTTCTTC. Translating it yields CASSDFLVSNEQFF.

V gene TRBV6-1 combines with J gene TRBJ2-1, with 13 bases lining up with TRBD2. There are 15 residues in the CDR3. The germline CDR1 and CDR2 sequences are MNHNS and SASEGT. Trimming at V came to 1 base and at J to 9 bases, leaving 3 bases not matched to a gene. The CDR3 reads CASSEGTSGGSEQFF. Written as DNA, the CDR3 is TGTGCCAGCAGTGAAGGGACTAGCGGGGGAAGTGAGCAGTTCTTC.

This clone was found a few times. The genes are TRBV29-1 and TRBJ1-2; the match to TRBD1 covers 9 bases. Germline CDR1 SQVTM, CDR2 ANQGSEA. The junction had 10 bases not matched to a gene; V was cut back by 8 bases and J by 6 bases. This CDR3 spans 13 amino acids. The CDR3 DNA is TGCAGCACCAAAGGACAGGGGATGGATGGCTACACCTTC. It codes for CSTKGQGMDGYTF.

The CDR3 sequence is CSVEGPQGQETQYF. The DNA of the CDR3 is TGCAGCGTTGAAGGACCACAGGGACAAGAGACCCAGTACTTC. The chain carries TRBV29-1 and TRBJ2-5; D is perhaps TRBD1 (6 bases). Trimming took off 1 base at V and 2 bases at J, with 11 bases between the two ends. This CDR3 is built from 14 residues. Germline CDR1 is SQVTM and CDR2 is ANQGSEA.

Many counts were recorded for this clone. The chain employs TRBV28 and TRBJ2-7; D may be TRBD2 (6 bases). Per the germline V gene, CDR1 is MDHEN and CDR2 is SYDVKM. Trimming took off 3 bases at V and 2 bases at J, with 14 bases between the two ends. This CDR3 has 15 residues. The CDR3 nucleotides are TGTGCCAGCAGTTTGCCATCCGGGACTGCCTACGAGCAGTACTTC. Its protein is CASSLPSGTAYEQYF.

The rearrangement uses TRBV7-3 and TRBJ2-1, with 8 bases fitting TRBD1. Germline lookup yields CDR1 SGHTA and CDR2 FQGTGA. The CDR3 length is 16 residues. V dropped 1 base and J dropped 6; count of bases not matched to a gene: 8. CDR3 in DNA: TGTGCCAGCAGCTTAATCTGGGCAGGGGGCTTCAATGAGCAGTTCTTC. Amino acid sequence: CASSLIWAGGFNEQFF.

The chain carries TRBV25-1 and TRBJ2-2; D possibly uses TRBD1 or TRBD2 (7 bases each). This CDR3 has 14 residues. V shed 1 base and J shed 13 bases, with 16 bases lying between them. Germline loops: CDR1 MGHDK, CDR2 SYGVNS. The DNA of the CDR3 is TGTGCCAGCAGTGAATCGCGCAGGGGGGGTTGGCTGTTTTTT. Its translation is CASSESRRGGWLFF.

The rearrangement uses TRBV12-5 and TRBJ2-7, with 8 positions matching TRBD1. Germline V gene data show CDR1 as LGHNT and CDR2 as FRNRAP. This CDR3 is 13 amino acids long. J gave up 2 bases and V 6 bases, and 3 bases lay outside the gene matches. CDR3 coding DNA: TGTGCTAGTGGCCCGGACAGGGCCTACGAGCAGTACTTC. Residues: CASGPDRAYEQYF.

This clone was recorded a few times. The V and J genes are TRBV5-6 and TRBJ2-7; D call uncertain. V lost 4 bases and J lost 3, with 8 bases in between. The germline V gene has CDR1 SGHDT and CDR2 YYEEEE. CDR3 length: 12 amino acids. Here the CDR3 reads CASSVDIYEQYF. The DNA for the CDR3 is TGTGCCAGCAGCGTAGACATCTACGAGCAGTACTTC.

With respect to this clone: This CDR3 is also generated by other DNA sequences in the sample. The chain carries TRBV15 and TRBJ1-4; D remains ambiguous. Germline CDR1 and CDR2: LNHNV and YYDKDF (reference sequence). The CDR3 is 12 amino acids. V gave up 3 bases and J gave up 4 bases, with 3 bases separating them. CDR3 sequence reads: CATSSLNEKLFF. The DNA of the CDR3 is TGTGCCACCAGCAGCCTTAATGAAAAACTGTTTTTT.

The rearrangement links TRBV7-8 to TRBJ1-5; D is unclear. Looked up from germline, CDR1 is SGHVS and CDR2 is FQNEAQ. Trimming shortened V by 5 bases and J by 4 bases, and 15 bases separated the two germline ends. The CDR3 totals 15 residues. The CDR3 bases are TGTGCCAGCAGCCCGAGAGGGCCGATTAATCAGCCCCAGCATTTT. Translated, it gives CASSPRGPINQPQHF.

V gene TRBV7-8 combines with J gene TRBJ2-7, with D possibly being TRBD2 (6 bases). Germline loops: CDR1 SGHVS, CDR2 FQNEAQ. The V end lost 5 bases, the J end lost 0 bases, and 14 bases lay between the germline ends. The length of the CDR3 is 15 residues. CDR3 protein: CASSIWGDVSYEQYF. CDR3 bases: TGTGCCAGCAGCATTTGGGGGGACGTCTCCTACGAGCAGTACTTC.

In the case of this clone: At one end, the junction sequence differs from germline, possibly due to a read error. The rearrangement links TRBV4-1 to TRBJ2-5; possible D gene TRBD2, 5 bases. This CDR3 is 13 amino acids long. CDR1 and CDR2 from the germline V gene are MGHRA and YSYEKL. In nucleotides, the CDR3 is TGTGCCAGCAGCCGAAGCGGCAAAGAGACCCAGTACTTC. It is translated as CASSRSGKETQYF.

This clone was picked up a small number of times. V gene TRBV29-1 combines with J gene TRBJ2-1; 11 positions match TRBD2. The germline V gene has CDR1 SQVTM and CDR2 ANQGSEA. Trimming took 3 bases from V and 10 from J; bases not matched to a gene: 8. The CDR3 covers 14 residues. CDR3 protein: CSVDRLAGGSEQFF. The CDR3 DNA reads TGCAGCGTTGATCGGCTAGCGGGGGGCTCCGAGCAGTTCTTC.

This clone showed up many times. The chain recombines TRBV7-2 with TRBJ2-2, with 10 nucleotides matching TRBD1. Germline-derived CDR1 and CDR2 are SGHTA and FQGNSA. With 6 bases clipped from V and 7 bases from J, the junction kept 8 bases outside the gene matches. The CDR3 extends over 15 amino acids. The chain's CDR3 is CASRQGTGAIGELFF. Here the CDR3 DNA reads TGTGCCAGCAGGCAAGGGACAGGGGCGATCGGGGAGCTGTTTTTT.

This clone occurred a few times. The chain is built from TRBV2 and TRBJ2-1; possibly TRBD1 for D (5 bases). The V end lost 1 base, the J end lost 3 bases, and 10 bases lay between the germline ends. The germline CDR1 and CDR2 sequences are SNHLY and FYNNEI. This CDR3 contains 15 residues. The CDR3 protein is CASSEEGWSYNEQFF. In DNA form, the CDR3 reads TGTGCCAGCAGTGAAGAGGGGTGGAGCTACAATGAGCAGTTCTTC. The full variable domain, rest sourced from reference TRBV2 and TRBJ2-1, is EPEVTQTPSHQVTQMGQEVILRCVPISNHLYFYWYRQILGQKVEFLVSFYNNEISEKSEIFDDQFSVERPDGSNFTLKIRSTKLEDSAMYFCASSEEGWSYNEQFFGPGTRLTVL.

In this sample, this clone turned up a few times. The rearrangement uses TRBV28 and TRBJ2-1; TRBD1 matches at 8 bases. The CDR3 is 12 amino acids. The germline V gene has CDR1 MDHEN and CDR2 SYDVKM. V was clipped by 6 bases and J by 15 bases; unmatched bases: 10. CDR3 nucleotides: TGTGCCAGCAGCCTGGACAGGGAAGGTTGGTTCTTC. As protein: CASSLDREGWFF.

The chain combines TRBV7-9 with TRBJ2-4, with D possibly TRBD1 on 5 matching bases. Germline V gives CDR1 SEHNR, CDR2 FQNEAQ (reference sequence). V lost 5 bases to trimming and J lost 1 base, with 9 bases between them. The CDR3 sequence is 14 residues long. The DNA for the CDR3 is TGTGCCAGCAGCCCGCAGGGTGCCAAAAACATTCAGTACTTC. This encodes CASSPQGAKNIQYF.

V is TRBV11-3 and J is TRBJ1-4, with D perhaps matching TRBD1 (5 bases). CDR3 length: 14 amino acids. The V gene lost 4 bases and the J gene lost 4 bases, with 10 bases spanning the gap. Germline V gene lookup returns CDR1 SGHNT and CDR2 YENEEA. The CDR3 DNA follows: TGTGCCAGCAGCTCCCGGGACGGTAATGAAAAACTGTTTTTT. As protein: CASSSRDGNEKLFF.